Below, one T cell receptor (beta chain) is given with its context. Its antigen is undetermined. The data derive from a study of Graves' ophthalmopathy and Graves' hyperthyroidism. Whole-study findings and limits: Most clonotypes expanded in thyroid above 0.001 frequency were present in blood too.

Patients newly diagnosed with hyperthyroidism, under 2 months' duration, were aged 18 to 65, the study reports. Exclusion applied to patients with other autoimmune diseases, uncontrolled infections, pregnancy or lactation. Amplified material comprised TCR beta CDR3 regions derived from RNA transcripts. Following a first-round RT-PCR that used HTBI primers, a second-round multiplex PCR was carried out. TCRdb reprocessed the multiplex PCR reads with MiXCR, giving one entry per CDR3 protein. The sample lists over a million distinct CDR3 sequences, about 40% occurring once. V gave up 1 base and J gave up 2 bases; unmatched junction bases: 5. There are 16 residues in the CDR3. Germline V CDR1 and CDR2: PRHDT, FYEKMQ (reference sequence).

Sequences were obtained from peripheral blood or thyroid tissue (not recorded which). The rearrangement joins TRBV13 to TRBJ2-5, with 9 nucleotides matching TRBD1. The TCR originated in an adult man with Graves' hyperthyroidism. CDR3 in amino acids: CASSLAPGQGQETQYF. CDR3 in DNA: TGTGCCAGCAGCTTAGCCCCGGGACAGGGACAAGAGACCCAGTACTTC.